The 14 T cell receptor beta chains presented below share a single source sample, sequenced in a study of blood T cells in healthy people across ages. A sample-barcoded 5' primer and a J-beta primer mix were used in a second PCR of roughly 7 to 11 cycles. TCRdb independently ran MiXCR on the 5' RACE reads; one entry per CDR3 protein. The table records about 1.7 million distinct CDR3 sequences, 28% of them present only once. The source material was blood. These receptors all come from a woman under 40 in good health.

This clonotype occurred a few times. This chain links TRBV2 with TRBJ2-1; 8 bases are a match to TRBD2. The J call is uncertain, as TRBJ2-7 better fits the DNA end. The CDR3 is 15 residues long. Germline V gene lookup returns CDR1 SNHLY and CDR2 FYNNEI. The CDR3 DNA is TGTGCCAGCATAAGCGGGAGTGTAACCTACAATGAGCAGTACTTC. This encodes CASISGSVTYNEQYF.

The sample holds a few counts of this clonotype. The J gene is TRBJ2-5, the V gene TRBV12-5; D ambiguous. Trimming left V 6 bases short and J 5 bases short, with 16 bases between. Germline CDR1 reads LGHNT; CDR2 reads FRNRAP. The CDR3 has 14 amino acids. CDR3 sequence reads: CASGPDLSSETQYF. CDR3 sequence (DNA): TGTGCTAGTGGCCCCGACCTTTCCTCGGAGACCCAGTACTTC.

This sequence joins TRBV29-1 and TRBJ2-7; D is perhaps TRBD1 or TRBD2 (5 bases each). Per germline, CDR1 SQVTM and CDR2 ANQGSEA. There are 14 residues in the CDR3. V lost 6 bases to trimming and J lost 9 bases, with 24 bases between them. CDR3 sequence: CSVVQPGPGAGQYF. In DNA, the CDR3 is TGCAGCGTCGTTCAACCGGGACCGGGCGCTGGGCAGTACTTC.

This chain links TRBV20-1 with TRBJ2-1; 10 bases align to TRBD2. CDR3 length: 15 residues. Trimming cost V 6 bases and J 7 bases; bases outside gene matches: 12. CDR1 DFQATT and CDR2 SNEGSKA come from the germline V gene (reference sequence). For the CDR3, the DNA is TGCAGTGCGGAGAGCGGGAGGGCGGGTGGAAATGAGCAGTTCTTC. Its protein product is CSAESGRAGGNEQFF.

The chain combines TRBV5-4 with TRBJ1-3; D is unresolved. With 1 base removed from V and 4 bases from J, the gap between germline ends came to 9 bases. The germline V gene has CDR1 SGHNT and CDR2 YYREEE (reference sequence). The CDR3 runs 14 residues. This chain's CDR3 is CASSLRGRGNTIYF. As DNA, the CDR3 is TGTGCCAGCAGCTTGAGAGGGCGCGGAAACACCATATATTTT.

This clonotype has only a few counts. V gene TRBV6-2 or TRBV6-3 combines with J gene TRBJ2-4; D uncertain. The DNA end lines up better with TRBJ2-7; the J call may be wrong. The CDR3 extends over 14 amino acids. The V gene's germline CDR1 is MNHEY and CDR2 SVGEGT. The CDR3 nucleotides read TGTGCCAGCAGTCCGATTCGGGTGACATACGAGCAGTACTTC. Translated, it gives CASSPIRVTYEQYF.

As concerns this clonotype: A read error may explain this, as a much larger clone is one base away. The rearrangement links TRBV7-8 to TRBJ2-4; 10 nucleotides agree with TRBD2. V was pared by 4 bases and J by 9 bases, with 9 bases of the junction left unmatched. The V gene's germline CDR1 is SGHVS and CDR2 FQNEAQ. The CDR3 sequence is 15 residues long. The CDR3 here is CASSSGPAGGGIQYF. The CDR3 DNA is TGTGCCAGCAGCTCGGGACCAGCGGGAGGGGGCATTCAGTACTTC.

This clonotype was counted only a few times. The CDR3 nucleotides read TGTGCCAGCAACCCCGGGACAGGTGGCGTCGATACGCAGTATTTT. Translation: CASNPGTGGVDTQYF. This chain uses TRBV7-8 with TRBJ2-3; the match to TRBD1 covers 8 bases. V was pared by 7 bases and J by 6 bases, with 12 bases of the junction left unmatched. The germline gives CDR1 SGHVS, CDR2 FQNEAQ. There are 15 residues in the CDR3.

This clonotype has a handful of counts. The chain combines TRBV20-1 with TRBJ2-7, with D unresolved. This CDR3 region has 14 residues. The V and J ends lost 4 bases and 4 bases respectively, with 17 bases between them. The germline V gene has CDR1 DFQATT and CDR2 SNEGSKA (reference sequence). CDR3 loop: CSAKDPGSIYEQYF. CDR3 DNA sequence: TGCAGTGCTAAGGATCCCGGGTCTATTTACGAGCAGTACTTC.

The chain uses TRBV18 and TRBJ1-1, with TRBD1 identical over 11 bases. Germline V lookup: CDR1 KGHSH, CDR2 LQKENI. CDR3 length equals 15 residues. The V segment lost 8 bases and the J segment 1 base; nucleotides outside the gene matches: 6. This CDR3 is CASSPGQGGNTEAFF. The CDR3 DNA reads as TGTGCCAGCAGCCCGGGACAGGGGGGGAACACTGAAGCTTTCTTT.

Regarding this clonotype: Germline is not matched at one junction end, which may reflect a read error. The chain employs TRBV12-3 or TRBV12-4 and TRBJ1-2, with D maybe TRBD1 (5 bases). There are 16 residues in the CDR3. CDR3: CASSPMANRRLYGYIF. The CDR3 nucleotides read TGTGCCAGCAGTCCCATGGCAAACAGGAGACTCTATGGCTACATCTTC.

The sample holds a few counts of this clonotype. This chain uses TRBV18 with TRBJ2-3; unclear D gene. V lost 3 bases to trimming and J lost 6 bases, with 10 bases between them. Germline V gives CDR1 KGHSH, CDR2 LQKENI. The CDR3 is made up of 13 amino acids. The DNA of the CDR3 is TGTGCCAGCTCACCGGCGGCCGGGGATACGCAGTATTTT. Translation: CASSPAAGDTQYF.

On this clonotype itself: A much larger clone is a single base away; this may be a read error. The chain uses TRBV6-2 or TRBV6-3 and TRBJ1-1; no clear D gene. Germline values: CDR1 MNHEY, CDR2 SVGEGT. The CDR3 covers 15 residues. The germline V and J ends were trimmed by 2 bases and 0 bases, with 10 bases remaining between them. The CDR3 DNA sequence: TGTGCCAGCAGTTACGGGCGTCGGCTGAACACTGAAGCTTTCTTT. This sequence encodes CASSYGRRLNTEAFF.

There are a few counts of this clonotype. The chain carries TRBV7-9 and TRBJ1-1; D unresolved. This CDR3 region has 15 residues. V shed 1 base and J shed 5 bases, with 14 bases lying between them. Germline V gene sequence: CDR1 SEHNR, CDR2 FQNEAQ (reference sequence). The CDR3 loop is CASSLEIWGGTEAFF. The CDR3 DNA follows: TGTGCCAGCAGCTTAGAAATTTGGGGTGGGACTGAAGCTTTCTTT.